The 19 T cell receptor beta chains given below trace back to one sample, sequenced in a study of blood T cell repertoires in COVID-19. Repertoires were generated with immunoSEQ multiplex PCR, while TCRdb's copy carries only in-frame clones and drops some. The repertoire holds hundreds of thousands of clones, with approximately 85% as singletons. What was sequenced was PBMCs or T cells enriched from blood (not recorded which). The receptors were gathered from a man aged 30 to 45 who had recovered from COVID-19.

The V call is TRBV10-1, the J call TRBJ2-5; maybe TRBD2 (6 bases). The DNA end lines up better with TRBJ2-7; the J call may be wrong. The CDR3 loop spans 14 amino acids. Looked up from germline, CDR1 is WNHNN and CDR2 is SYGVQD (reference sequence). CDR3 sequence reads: CASSDGGSSYEQYF. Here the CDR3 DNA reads TGCGCCAGCAGTGACGGGGGAAGCTCCTACGAGCAGTACTTC.

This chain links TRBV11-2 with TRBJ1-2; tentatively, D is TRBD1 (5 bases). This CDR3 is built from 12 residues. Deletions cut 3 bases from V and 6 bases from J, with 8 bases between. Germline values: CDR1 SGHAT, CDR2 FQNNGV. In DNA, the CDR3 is TGTGCCAGCAGCTTTACAGGAGATGGCTACACCTTC. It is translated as CASSFTGDGYTF.

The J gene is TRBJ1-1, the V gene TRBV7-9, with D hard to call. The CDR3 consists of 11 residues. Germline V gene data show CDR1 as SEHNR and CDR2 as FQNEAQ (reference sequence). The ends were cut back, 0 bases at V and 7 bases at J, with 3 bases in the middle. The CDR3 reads CASSLAVEAFF. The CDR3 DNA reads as TGTGCCAGCAGCTTAGCCGTTGAAGCTTTCTTT.

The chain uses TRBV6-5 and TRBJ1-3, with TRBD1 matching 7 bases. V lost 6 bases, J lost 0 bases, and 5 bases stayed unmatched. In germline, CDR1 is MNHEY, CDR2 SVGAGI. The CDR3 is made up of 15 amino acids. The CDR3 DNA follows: TGTGCCAGCAGATCCGGGACAGACTCTGGAAACACCATATATTTT. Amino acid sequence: CASRSGTDSGNTIYF.

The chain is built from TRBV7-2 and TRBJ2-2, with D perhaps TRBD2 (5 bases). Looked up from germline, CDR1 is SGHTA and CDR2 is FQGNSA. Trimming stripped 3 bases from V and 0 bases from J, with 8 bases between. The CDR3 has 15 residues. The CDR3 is CASSFRGSNTGELFF. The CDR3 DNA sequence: TGTGCCAGCAGCTTCCGGGGATCGAACACCGGGGAGCTGTTTTTT.

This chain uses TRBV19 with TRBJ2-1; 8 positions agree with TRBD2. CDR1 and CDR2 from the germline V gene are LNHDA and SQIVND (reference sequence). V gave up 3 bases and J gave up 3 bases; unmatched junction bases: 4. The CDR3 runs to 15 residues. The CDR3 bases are TGTGCCAGTAGTATCGGGGGGGGATTCTACAATGAGCAGTTCTTC. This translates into CASSIGGGFYNEQFF.

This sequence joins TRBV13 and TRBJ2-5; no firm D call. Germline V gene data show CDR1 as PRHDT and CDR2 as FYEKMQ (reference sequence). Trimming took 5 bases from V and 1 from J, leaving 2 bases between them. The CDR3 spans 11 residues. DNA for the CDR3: TGTGCCAGCAGCCTCCAAGAGACCCAGTACTTC. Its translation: CASSLQETQYF. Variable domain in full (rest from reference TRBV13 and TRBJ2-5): AAGVIQSPRHLIKEKRETATLKCYPIPRHDTVYWYQQGPGQDPQFLISFYEKMQSDKGSIPDRFSAQQFSDYHSELNMSSLELGDSALYFCASSLQETQYFGPGTRLLVL.

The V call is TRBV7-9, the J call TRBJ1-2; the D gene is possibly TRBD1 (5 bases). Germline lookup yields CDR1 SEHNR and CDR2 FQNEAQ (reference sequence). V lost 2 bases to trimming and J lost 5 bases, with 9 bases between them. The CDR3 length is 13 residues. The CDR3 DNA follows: TGTGCCAGCAGCTTATTTCCAGGGTATGGCTACACCTTC. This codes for CASSLFPGYGYTF.

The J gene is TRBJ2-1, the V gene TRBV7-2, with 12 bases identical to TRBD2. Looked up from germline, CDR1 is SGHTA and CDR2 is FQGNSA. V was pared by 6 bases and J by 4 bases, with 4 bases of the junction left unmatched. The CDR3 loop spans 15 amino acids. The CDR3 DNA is TGTGCCAGCAGTCTCGGGACTAGCGGGTACAATGAGCAGTTCTTC. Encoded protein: CASSLGTSGYNEQFF. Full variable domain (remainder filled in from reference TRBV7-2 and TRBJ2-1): GAGVSQSPSNKVTEKGKDVELRCDPISGHTALYWYRQSLGQGLEFLIYFQGNSAPDKSGLPSDRFSAERTGGSVSTLTIQRTQQEDSAVYLCASSLGTSGYNEQFFGPGTRLTVL.

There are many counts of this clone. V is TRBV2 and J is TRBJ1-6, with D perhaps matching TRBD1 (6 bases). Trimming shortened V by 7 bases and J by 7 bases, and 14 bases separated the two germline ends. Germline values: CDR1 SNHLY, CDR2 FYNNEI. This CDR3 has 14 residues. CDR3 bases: TGTGCCAGCAAAGCAGGGGACCTAAATTCACCCCTCCACTTT. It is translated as CASKAGDLNSPLHF.

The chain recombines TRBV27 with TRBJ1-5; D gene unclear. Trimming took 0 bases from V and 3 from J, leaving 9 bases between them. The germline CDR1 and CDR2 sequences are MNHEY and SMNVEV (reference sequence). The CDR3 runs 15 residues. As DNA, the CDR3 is TGTGCCAGCAGTTTATCGCGGGGAGACAATCAGCCCCAGCATTTT. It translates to CASSLSRGDNQPQHF.

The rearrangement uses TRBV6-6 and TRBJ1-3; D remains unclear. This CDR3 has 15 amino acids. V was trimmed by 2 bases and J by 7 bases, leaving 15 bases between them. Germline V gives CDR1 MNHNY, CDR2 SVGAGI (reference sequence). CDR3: CASSYVGVSGNTIYF. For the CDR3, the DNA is TGTGCCAGCAGTTACGTCGGGGTCTCGGGGAACACCATATATTTT.

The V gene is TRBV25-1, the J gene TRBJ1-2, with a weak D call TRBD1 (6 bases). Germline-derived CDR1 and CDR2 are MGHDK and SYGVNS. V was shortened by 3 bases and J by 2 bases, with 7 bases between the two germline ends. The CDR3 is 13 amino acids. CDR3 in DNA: TGTGCCAGCAGTGATCAGGGGAACTATGGCTACACCTTC. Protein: CASSDQGNYGYTF.

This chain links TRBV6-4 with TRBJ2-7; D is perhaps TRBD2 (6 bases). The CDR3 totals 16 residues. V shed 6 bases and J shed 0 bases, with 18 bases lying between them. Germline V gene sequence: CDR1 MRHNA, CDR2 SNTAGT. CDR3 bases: TGTGCCAGCAGGGAACAGGAATTGGGACTCTCCTACGAGCAGTACTTC. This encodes CASREQELGLSYEQYF.

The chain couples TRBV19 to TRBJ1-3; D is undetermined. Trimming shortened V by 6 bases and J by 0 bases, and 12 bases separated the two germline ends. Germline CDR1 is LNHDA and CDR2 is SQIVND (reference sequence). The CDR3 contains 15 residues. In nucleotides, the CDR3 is TGTGCCAGTAGCCCGGGGTCAGTCTCTGGAAACACCATATATTTT. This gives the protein CASSPGSVSGNTIYF.

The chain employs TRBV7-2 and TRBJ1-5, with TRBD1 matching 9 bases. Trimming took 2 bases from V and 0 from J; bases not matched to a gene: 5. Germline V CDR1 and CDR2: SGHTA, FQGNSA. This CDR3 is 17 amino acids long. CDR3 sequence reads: CASSLLTGGYSNQPQHF. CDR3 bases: TGTGCCAGCAGCTTACTCACAGGGGGCTATAGCAATCAGCCCCAGCATTTT.

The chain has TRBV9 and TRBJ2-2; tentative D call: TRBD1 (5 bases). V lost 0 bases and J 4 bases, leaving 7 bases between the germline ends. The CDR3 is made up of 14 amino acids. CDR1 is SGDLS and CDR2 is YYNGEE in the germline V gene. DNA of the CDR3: TGTGCCAGCAGCGTAGGACAGCGCACCGGGGAGCTGTTTTTT. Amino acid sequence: CASSVGQRTGELFF.

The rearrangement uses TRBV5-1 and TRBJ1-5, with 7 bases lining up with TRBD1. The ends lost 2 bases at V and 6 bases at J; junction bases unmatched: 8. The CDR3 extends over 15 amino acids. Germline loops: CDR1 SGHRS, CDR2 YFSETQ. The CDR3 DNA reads TGCGCCAGCAGCTTCACAGGGGACGAGGGTCAGCCCCAGCATTTT. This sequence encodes CASSFTGDEGQPQHF.

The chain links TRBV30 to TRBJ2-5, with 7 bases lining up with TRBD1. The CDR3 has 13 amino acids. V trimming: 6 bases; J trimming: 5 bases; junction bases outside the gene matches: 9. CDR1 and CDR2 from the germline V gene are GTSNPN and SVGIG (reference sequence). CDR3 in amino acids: CACGTAGRETQYF. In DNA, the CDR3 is TGTGCCTGCGGGACAGCCGGACGGGAGACCCAGTACTTC.